This entry is about one T cell receptor beta chain. The table came from immunoSEQ multiplex PCR; TCRdb's copy has only in-frame clones and leaves some out. The top ten clones hold over 35% of a sample with 65,000 to 90,000 clones, 87% of them seen once. This sample was included in a study of radiotherapy plus CTLA-4 blockade in lung cancer. The J segment lost 14 bases and the V segment lost 7 bases, leaving 11 bases of the junction unmatched. The CDR3 length is 12 residues. The V gene's germline CDR1 is MNHNY and CDR2 SVGAGI (reference sequence). The TCR originated in a human donor with non-small cell lung cancer that progressed on radiotherapy plus ipilimumab. The J gene is TRBJ1-2, the V gene TRBV6-6, with 9 positions matching TRBD1. Sequenced material: peripheral blood, taken from a patient treated with radiotherapy plus ipilimumab. CDR3 bases: TGTGCCAGCAATACAGGGGGCAAAGGGTGTACCTTC. Amino acids: CASNTGGKGCTF.